A single sample gave rise to the 8 T cell receptor beta chains below, sequenced in a study of siplizumab effects on memory and regulatory T cells. Measured with immunoSEQ multiplex PCR; TCRdb has only the in-frame clones, and not every one. Of 15,000 or so clones listed, 40% to 55% are singletons. These receptors' targets are unknown. The authors cocultured the mixed lymphocyte reaction cells at 37 degrees C for about six days. The sequenced material came from CFSE-low (dividing) CD4+ T cells sorted from an allogeneic mixed lymphocyte reaction. The origin of the receptors is a human donor in good health; the cells came from an allogeneic mixed lymphocyte reaction. Some clones in this sample may be carry-over from other donors' samples.

The chain couples TRBV18 to TRBJ2-7; D gene uncertain. CDR3 size: 13 residues. The germline V gene encodes CDR1 KGHSH and CDR2 LQKENI. The V gene lost 3 bases and the J gene lost 3 bases, with 9 bases spanning the gap. The DNA for the CDR3 is TGTGCCAGCTCACCTAGGTCGAGCTACGAGCAGTACTTC. Translation: CASSPRSSYEQYF.

This clone was picked up many times. The chain has TRBV6-5 and TRBJ2-7; weak D call: TRBD2 (5 bases). The CDR3 has 15 amino acids. V gave up 4 bases and J gave up 0 bases, with 13 bases separating them. From germline, CDR1 is MNHEY and CDR2 SVGAGI. The CDR3 spells CASSSYSGSSYEQYF. CDR3 in DNA: TGTGCCAGCAGTTCCTATTCTGGGAGCTCCTACGAGCAGTACTTC.

V usage is TRBV2 and J usage is TRBJ2-1; a weak D match, TRBD1 (6 bases). Germline V gene lookup returns CDR1 SNHLY and CDR2 FYNNEI. The V gene lost 5 bases and the J gene lost 4 bases, with 15 bases spanning the gap. The CDR3 sequence is 15 residues long. CDR3 in amino acids: CASSSGQGLYNEQFF. The CDR3 nucleotides are TGTGCCAGCAGTTCGGGACAAGGTCTTTACAATGAGCAGTTCTTC.

DNA for the CDR3: TGTGCCAGCAGTTACTCGGACAGGGGAGCCACTGAAGCTTTCTTT. Amino acid sequence: CASSYSDRGATEAFF. The chain uses TRBV6-6 and TRBJ1-1, with TRBD1 matching 9 bases. This CDR3 has 15 amino acids. The ends lost 0 bases at V and 4 bases at J; junction bases unmatched: 3. CDR1 and CDR2 (germline): MNHNY, SVGAGI (reference sequence).

Written as DNA, the CDR3 is TGTGCCAGCAGCCCTCCCGGGACTCGCAATGAGCAGTTCTTC. This encodes CASSPPGTRNEQFF. The genes are TRBV28 and TRBJ2-1; a possible D gene is TRBD2 (6 bases). Looked up from germline, CDR1 is MDHEN and CDR2 is SYDVKM. The CDR3 consists of 14 residues. V was pared by 6 bases and J by 6 bases, with 15 bases between.

V usage is TRBV18 and J usage is TRBJ2-3; D unclear. CDR3 length equals 12 residues. Trimming removed 6 bases at V and 3 bases at J, with 7 bases between. In germline, CDR1 is KGHSH, CDR2 LQKENI. This chain's CDR3 is CASSKGTDTQYF. DNA for the CDR3: TGTGCCAGCTCCAAAGGGACAGATACGCAGTATTTT.

This chain uses TRBV5-5 with TRBJ2-1, with 7 bases identical to TRBD1. CDR1 and CDR2 from the germline V gene are SGHKS and YYEKEE (reference sequence). This CDR3 has 15 amino acids. Germline trimming cut 4 bases from V and 2 bases from J; bases unmatched to any gene: 6. The DNA of the CDR3 is TGTGCCAGCAGCAATTCCGGGACAGCCTACAATGAGCAGTTCTTC. This gives the protein CASSNSGTAYNEQFF.

The chain couples TRBV6-5 to TRBJ2-7, with D perhaps TRBD1 (5 bases). The V end lost 6 bases, the J end lost 3 bases, and 15 bases lay between the germline ends. Germline-derived CDR1 and CDR2 are MNHEY and SVGAGI. The CDR3 contains 14 residues. In DNA, the CDR3 is TGTGCCAGCAGCATCGGAAGGGGAAGCTACGAGCAGTACTTC. This gives the protein CASSIGRGSYEQYF.